These 13 T cell receptor beta chains share one sample of origin, sequenced in a study of CD8 T cells in Susac syndrome. With random hexamers, reverse transcription was performed on roughly 0.5 to 1 ug of RNA. One entry per CDR3 protein results from TCRdb running MiXCR on the immunoSEQ multiplex PCR reads. The top ten hold approximately 0.094% of the sample, which has about 160,000 distinct CDR3 sequences, roughly 94% seen once. Sequenced sample: CD4+ T cells from PBMCs. These receptor sequences come from a human donor with multiple sclerosis.

The chain combines TRBV4-3 with TRBJ2-7; 12 nucleotides align to TRBD2. With V trimmed by 4 bases and J by 7 bases, 5 bases remained unmatched. Per germline, CDR1 LGHNA and CDR2 YSLEER. The CDR3 runs to 14 residues. CDR3: CASSRLAGAGEQYF. Written as DNA, the CDR3 is TGCGCCAGCAGCCGACTAGCGGGGGCAGGGGAGCAGTACTTC.

This clonotype was detected once. The chain is built from TRBV29-1 and TRBJ1-1; no clear D gene. CDR1 and CDR2 (germline): SQVTM, ANQGSEA. Trimming took off 3 bases at V and 5 bases at J, with 7 bases between the two ends. There are 11 residues in the CDR3. This chain's CDR3 is CSVDGRTEAFF. CDR3 DNA sequence: TGCAGCGTTGACGGGCGGACTGAAGCTTTCTTT.

The J gene is TRBJ2-5, the V gene TRBV7-2; D perhaps matches TRBD1 (6 bases). V lost 2 bases to trimming and J lost 3 bases, with 10 bases between them. This CDR3 comprises 14 residues. In germline, CDR1 is SGHTA, CDR2 FQGNSA. The DNA for the CDR3 is TGTGCCAGCAGCTTACAGGGGATGGAAGAGACCCAGTACTTC. Its protein is CASSLQGMEETQYF.

The chain carries TRBV28 and TRBJ1-4; D possibly corresponds to TRBD1 (6 bases). Germline CDR1 is MDHEN and CDR2 is SYDVKM. The CDR3 length is 13 residues. V shed 6 bases and J shed 6 bases, with 11 bases lying between them. The CDR3 protein is CASSPGHHEKLFF. CDR3 DNA: TGTGCCAGCAGCCCGGGACACCATGAAAAACTGTTTTTT.

The chain has TRBV9 and TRBJ2-2; the D gene is possibly TRBD2 (6 bases). CDR3 length: 14 amino acids. V shed 3 bases and J shed 6 bases, with 12 bases lying between them. Germline values: CDR1 SGDLS, CDR2 YYNGEE. The CDR3: CASSGKTSAGELFF. The CDR3 nucleotides are TGTGCCAGCAGCGGAAAGACTAGTGCCGGGGAGCTGTTTTTT.

The chain has TRBV4-1 and TRBJ2-1; 7 bases fit TRBD2. The germline CDR1 and CDR2 sequences are MGHRA and YSYEKL. The length of the CDR3 is 15 residues. The ends lost 1 base at V and 9 bases at J; junction bases unmatched: 9. The CDR3 sequence: CASSQGGGGPVEQFF. DNA for the CDR3: TGCGCCAGCAGCCAAGGTGGGGGAGGGCCGGTTGAGCAGTTCTTC.

The chain carries TRBV3-1 and TRBJ2-1; unclear D gene. CDR1 is LGHDT and CDR2 is YNNKEL in the germline V gene (reference sequence). V lost 0 bases and J lost 0, with 6 bases in between. The CDR3 consists of 15 residues. CDR3 protein: CASSQDQSSYNEQFF. The CDR3 DNA reads as TGTGCCAGCAGCCAAGACCAGAGCTCCTACAATGAGCAGTTCTTC.

The rearrangement uses TRBV19 and TRBJ1-2; 7 nucleotides match TRBD1. Looked up from germline, CDR1 is LNHDA and CDR2 is SQIVND (reference sequence). V was clipped by 6 bases and J by 5 bases; unmatched bases: 6. This CDR3 is 13 amino acids long. CDR3 region: CASSLQGKYGYTF. The CDR3 DNA sequence: TGTGCCAGTAGCCTACAGGGGAAATATGGCTACACCTTC.

The CDR3 region has the DNA TGTGCCAGCAGTGGCCCCTCTGGGGGCGGGAGCGGGTACGAGCAGTACTTC. Amino acids: CASSGPSGGGSGYEQYF. The rearrangement uses TRBV25-1 and TRBJ2-7; a weak D match, TRBD2 (7 bases). V was trimmed by 4 bases and J by 4 bases, leaving 23 bases between them. CDR1 is MGHDK and CDR2 is SYGVNS in the germline V gene. The CDR3 is made up of 17 amino acids.

The gene calls are TRBV6-2 or TRBV6-3 and TRBJ2-1; TRBD1 agrees at 10 bases. The J segment lost 7 bases and the V segment lost 6 bases, leaving 12 bases of the junction unmatched. The CDR3 runs 16 residues. Looked up from germline, CDR1 is MNHEY and CDR2 is SVGEGT. The CDR3 loop is CASSDPPGTGENEQFF. CDR3 sequence (DNA): TGTGCCAGCAGCGACCCCCCCGGGACAGGGGAAAATGAGCAGTTCTTC.

V gene TRBV29-1 combines with J gene TRBJ1-2, with D hard to call. This CDR3 contains 12 residues. Germline V gene lookup returns CDR1 SQVTM and CDR2 ANQGSEA. Trimming removed 5 bases at V and 8 bases at J, with 15 bases between. This CDR3 reads CSVRIGVGGYTF. CDR3 DNA: TGCAGCGTTCGTATCGGGGTGGGAGGCTACACCTTC.

CDR3 loop: CASSIRRESPGELFF. The CDR3 coding sequence is TGTGCCAGTAGCATCCGGCGGGAGAGTCCCGGGGAGCTGTTTTTT. The rearrangement links TRBV19 to TRBJ2-2; TRBD2 agrees at 7 bases. Germline CDR1 is LNHDA and CDR2 is SQIVND (reference sequence). The CDR3 runs 15 residues. The ends lost 6 bases at V and 6 bases at J; junction bases unmatched: 10.

This clonotype has only one observation. The genes are TRBV6-2 or TRBV6-3 and TRBJ2-5; D gene ambiguous. This CDR3 comprises 13 residues. The V gene lost 6 bases and the J gene lost 3 bases, with 11 bases spanning the gap. The germline V gene encodes CDR1 MNHEY and CDR2 SVGEGT. Written as DNA, the CDR3 is TGTGCCAGCAGCGACGGTGCGAAAGAGACCCAGTACTTC. Encoded protein: CASSDGAKETQYF.